The following is a TCR beta chain sequence with its context. Its antigen is still unknown. The study amplified TCR beta CDR3 regions using RNA transcripts. The library came from an HTBI-primed first-round RT-PCR and a second-round multiplex PCR. TCRdb re-analysed the multiplex PCR reads in MiXCR, keeping a single row per CDR3 protein. This sample yields about 230,000 distinct CDR3 sequences, of which around 50% are seen a single time; roughly 45% belongs to the top ten. The data derive from a study of Graves' ophthalmopathy and Graves' hyperthyroidism. Turning to the study itself: Prior to any treatment, peripheral blood was collected at the time of initial diagnosis.

Points from the study as a whole: Appearing in blood as well were most expanded thyroid clonotypes above 0.001 frequency. Using 13 signatures, a model distinguished ophthalmopathy from stable hyperthyroidism, reaching roughly 90% sensitivity and approximately 81% specificity.

Ophthalmopathy-affected donors exhibited moderate-to-severe activity, CAS ≥3, NOSPECS ≥4, and duration under 3 months. V shed 0 bases and J shed 8 bases, with 10 bases lying between them. The CDR3 is made up of 12 amino acids. The V gene's germline CDR1 is DFQATT and CDR2 SNEGSKA (reference sequence). Sample: peripheral blood. The receptor's source is an adult man with Graves' ophthalmopathy. This rearrangement joins TRBV20-1 to TRBJ1-2, with a possible D match to TRBD1 (6 bases). CDR3 region: CSARDLGGGYTF. The CDR3 DNA sequence: TGCAGTGCTAGAGATCTCGGGGGCGGCTACACCTTC.